The 13 T cell receptor beta chains presented below share a single source sample, sequenced in a study of persistence of HIV-infected CD4 T cells. Lysates of CMV-infected fibroblasts at roughly 10 ug/mL stimulated these cells. Sorted nonresponding memory CD4+ T cells were CD40L-negative, CD69-negative, CD45RO-high. No antigen is known for these receptors. The libraries were made with immunoSEQ version 4 in survey mode. TCRdb's table, derived via immunoSEQ multiplex PCR, lists solely in-frame clones and lacks some. This sample carries roughly 41,000 clones, about 85% of them seen once, and the ten largest clones take around 1.5%. Material: CD4+ T cells sorted from PBMCs after roughly 19-hour stimulation, obtained from a patient who received antiretroviral therapy. The receptors shown here come from an adult man with HIV who was CMV-seropositive.

This clone turned up a few times. This rearrangement joins TRBV6-2 or TRBV6-3 to TRBJ2-6; D is unresolved. V lost 2 bases, J lost 0 bases, and 8 bases lay in between. The CDR3 sequence is 16 residues long. CDR1 is MNHEY and CDR2 is SVGEGT in the germline V gene. This chain's CDR3 is CASSYGDNSGANVLTF. The CDR3 DNA reads as TGTGCCAGCAGTTACGGGGATAACTCTGGGGCCAACGTCCTGACTTTC.

This rearrangement joins TRBV5-1 to TRBJ1-2; D gene ambiguous. The CDR3 covers 13 residues. CDR1 and CDR2 from the germline V gene are SGHRS and YFSETQ. V shed 7 bases and J shed 3 bases, with 13 bases lying between them. For the CDR3, the DNA is TGCGCCAGCTCGAACGGCAACGACTATGGCTACACCTTC. Protein sequence: CASSNGNDYGYTF.

This clone is medium-sized by share. The chain couples TRBV3-1 (or the pseudogene TRBV3-2) to TRBJ1-1, with D perhaps TRBD1 (5 bases). The CDR3 sequence is 14 residues long. V lost 5 bases and J lost 4, with 14 bases in between. CDR1 and CDR2 (germline): LGHDT, YNNKEL (reference sequence). The CDR3 region has the DNA TGTGCCAGCAGCGACATGATTGGGGGCACTGAAGCTTTCTTT. Translation: CASSDMIGGTEAFF.

The chain has TRBV3-1 (or the pseudogene TRBV3-2) and TRBJ1-4; tentative D call: TRBD1 (5 bases). The CDR3 contains 15 residues. Trimming removed 6 bases at V and 0 bases at J, with 11 bases between. Germline CDR1 is LGHDT and CDR2 is YNNKEL (reference sequence). The CDR3 loop reads CASSSTAATNEKLFF. CDR3 bases: TGTGCCAGCAGTTCGACAGCCGCAACTAATGAAAAACTGTTTTTT.

The J gene is TRBJ2-1, the V gene TRBV2, with D unresolved. This CDR3 spans 13 amino acids. Trimming took off 7 bases at V and 3 bases at J, with 10 bases between the two ends. Germline values: CDR1 SNHLY, CDR2 FYNNEI. The CDR3 loop is CASTTQVYNEQFF. The CDR3 bases are TGTGCCAGCACGACCCAGGTCTACAATGAGCAGTTCTTC. The complete variable domain, with remaining parts taken from reference TRBV2 and TRBJ2-1, reads EPEVTQTPSHQVTQMGQEVILRCVPISNHLYFYWYRQILGQKVEFLVSFYNNEISEKSEIFDDQFSVERPDGSNFTLKIRSTKLEDSAMYFCASTTQVYNEQFFGPGTRLTVL.

This clone was seen a handful of times. J is TRBJ2-1 and V is TRBV27; TRBD1 matches 10 bases. Unmatched junction bases numbered 6, after V lost 3 bases and J lost 7 bases. The CDR3 totals 15 residues. Germline CDR1 reads MNHEY; CDR2 reads SMNVEV (reference sequence). CDR3 bases: TGTGCCAGCAGTTTCCGGGACAGGGGACGGAATGAGCAGTTCTTC. Translated: CASSFRDRGRNEQFF.

The J gene is TRBJ1-1, the V gene TRBV29-1, with a tentative D call TRBD1 (5 bases). This CDR3 has 12 amino acids. Germline values: CDR1 SQVTM, CDR2 ANQGSEA. V was cut by 6 bases and J by 5 bases, with 13 bases left in between. DNA for the CDR3: TGCAGCGTCGGGGCGGGGAGAACTGAAGCTTTCTTT. This translates into CSVGAGRTEAFF.

This sequence joins TRBV7-3 and TRBJ1-5, with D unresolved. Trimming removed 5 bases from V and 4 bases from J, with 9 bases in between. This CDR3 comprises 13 residues. Germline V gene lookup returns CDR1 SGHTA and CDR2 FQGTGA. The CDR3 bases are TGTGCCAGCAGCCCCGGGGAGAATCAGCCCCAGCATTTT. It codes for CASSPGENQPQHF.

A note on this clone: The sample contains more than one DNA sequence encoding this CDR3. The chain employs TRBV28 and TRBJ1-2; D gene uncertain. The CDR3 has 13 amino acids. Trimming took off 8 bases at V and 0 bases at J, with 10 bases between the two ends. Germline loops: CDR1 MDHEN, CDR2 SYDVKM. In DNA form, the CDR3 reads TGTGCCAGCGGAACAGCAGCTAACTATGGCTACACCTTC. It yields the protein CASGTAANYGYTF.

This sequence joins TRBV6-1 and TRBJ1-3; D may be TRBD1 (5 bases). V was cut by 0 bases and J by 5 bases, with 14 bases left in between. CDR3 length: 16 amino acids. Germline-derived CDR1 and CDR2 are MNHNS and SASEGT. The CDR3 DNA sequence: TGTGCCAGCAGTGAAGCAGTGGGGACTGATAGAAACACCATATATTTT. Translating it yields CASSEAVGTDRNTIYF.

V usage is TRBV18 and J usage is TRBJ1-4; tentatively, D is TRBD1 (5 bases). The CDR3 runs to 16 residues. Germline CDR1 and CDR2: KGHSH and LQKENI. The V gene lost 3 bases and the J gene lost 2 bases, with 13 bases spanning the gap. The CDR3 sequence is CASSPRGRGTNEKLFF. In nucleotides, the CDR3 is TGTGCCAGCTCACCCCGAGGGAGGGGCACTAATGAAAAACTGTTTTTT.

The gene calls are TRBV6-1 and TRBJ2-7; 10 nucleotides align to TRBD2. The junction had 3 bases not matched to a gene; V was cut back by 1 base and J by 0 bases. The CDR3 sequence is 16 residues long. CDR1 is MNHNS and CDR2 is SASEGT in the germline V gene. CDR3 region: CASSEGSGGLSYEQYF. DNA for the CDR3: TGTGCCAGCAGTGAAGGTAGCGGGGGGCTCTCCTACGAGCAGTACTTC.

The chain combines TRBV7-3 with TRBJ2-7; the D gene is possibly TRBD2 (6 bases). Germline CDR1 reads SGHTA; CDR2 reads FQGTGA. The CDR3 sequence is 15 residues long. Trimming took off 2 bases at V and 0 bases at J, with 11 bases between the two ends. CDR3 loop: CASSLSSGPSYEQYF. The CDR3 DNA follows: TGTGCCAGCAGCTTATCCAGCGGGCCCTCCTACGAGCAGTACTTC.